This is a list of T cell receptor beta chains from one sample in a study of T cell changes during pregnancy in multiple sclerosis. Some clones are missing from TCRdb's copy, which holds only in-frame ones; the method was immunoSEQ multiplex PCR. This sample yields under 130,000 clones, of which 80% to 95% are seen a single time; less than 4.5% belongs to the top ten. The sample here was peripheral blood, taken after pregnancy. The receptors were gathered from a female donor with multiple sclerosis, enrolled in a pregnancy study. Each CDR3 is given with its conserved first and last residue. D genes are given only for firm matches. Clone size is stated in some rows and not others, as once, few, many or a class when expanded.

V gene	J gene	D gene	clone size	CDR3 protein	CDR3 DNA
TRBV7-6	TRBJ1-3	NA	NA	CASSLMSSYRDTIYF	TGTGCCAGCAGCCTCATGTCGAGTTATCGGGACACCATATATTTT
TRBV29-1	TRBJ1-1	TRBD1	NA	CSVGQGAWTEAFF	TGCAGCGTTGGACAGGGGGCGTGGACTGAAGCTTTCTTT
TRBV9	TRBJ2-7	NA	NA	CASSGPGDYEQYF	TGTGCCAGCAGCGGGCCCGGGGACTACGAGCAGTACTTC
TRBV5-1	TRBJ2-2	NA	few	CASTTGLALFF	TGCGCCAGCACCACGGGACTGGCCCTGTTTTTT
TRBV7-9	TRBJ1-5	NA	NA	CASSLYQGSNQPQHF	TGTGCCAGCAGCTTATACCAGGGAAGCAATCAGCCCCAGCATTTT
TRBV10-1	TRBJ2-7	TRBD1	NA	CASSPTGGYEQYF	TGCGCCAGCTCCCCGACAGGGGGCTACGAGCAGTACTTC
TRBV7-9	TRBJ2-3	TRBD2	NA	CASSLVAGLGTDTQYF	TGTGCCAGCAGCTTAGTAGCGGGGCTGGGTACAGATACGCAGTATTTT
TRBV5-1	TRBJ1-1	NA	once	CASSLLLGTTDTEAFF	TGCGCCAGCAGCCTTTTACTGGGGACTACTGACACTGAAGCTTTCTTT
TRBV5-1	TRBJ1-6	TRBD1	NA	CASSTRDRNSPLHF	TGCGCCAGCAGCACCCGGGACAGAAATTCACCCCTCCACTTT
TRBV5-4	TRBJ2-7	NA	NA	CASSTGTERGEQYF	TGTGCCAGCAGCACCGGGACTGAAAGGGGCGAGCAGTACTTC
TRBV7-8	TRBJ2-1	TRBD2	once	CASSRPSSGGAYEQFF	TGTGCCAGCAGCAGACCGTCTAGCGGGGGGGCATATGAGCAGTTCTTC
TRBV5-4	TRBJ1-2	NA	NA	CASCPSPGHGAGGYTF	TGTGCCAGCTGCCCCAGCCCGGGACACGGGGCCGGTGGCTACACCTTC
TRBV30	TRBJ1-5	TRBD1	NA	CAWSPGQGNQPQHF	TGTGCCTGGAGCCCGGGACAGGGCAATCAGCCCCAGCATTTT
TRBV6-1	TRBJ1-6	NA	many	CASSLDQGSPLHF	TGTGCCAGCAGCCTAGATCAGGGATCACCCCTCCACTTT
TRBV4-1	TRBJ2-1	NA	once	CASSHLGGLQFF	TGCGCCAGCAGCCATCTCGGAGGACTGCAGTTCTTC
TRBV5-4	TRBJ2-7	TRBD2	NA	CASSPKPPGLADYEQYF	TGTGCCAGCAGCCCTAAACCACCGGGACTAGCAGACTACGAGCAGTACTTC
TRBV25-1	TRBJ2-2	TRBD1	NA	CASRDVGTGGTGELFF	TGTGCCAGCAGGGATGTCGGGACAGGGGGCACCGGGGAGCTGTTTTTT
TRBV7-2	TRBJ2-2	TRBD2	NA	CASRGGGATGELFF	TGTGCCAGCAGAGGCGGGGGGGCTACCGGGGAGCTGTTTTTT
TRBV11-2	TRBJ2-7	TRBD1	NA	CASSLWDRGFYEQYF	TGTGCCAGCAGCTTATGGGACAGGGGGTTCTACGAGCAGTACTTC
TRBV19	TRBJ2-7	NA	NA	CASSVRQGTYEQYF	TGTGCCAGTAGTGTCCGCCAGGGGACCTACGAGCAGTACTTC
TRBV5-1	TRBJ2-7	NA	once	CASGEDFRGAEQYF	TGCGCCAGCGGAGAAGACTTTCGGGGGGCCGAGCAGTACTTC
TRBV15	TRBJ2-7	NA	NA	CATSREIPQGLSYEQYF	TGTGCCACCAGCAGAGAAATCCCCCAGGGACTCTCCTACGAGCAGTACTTC
TRBV15	TRBJ1-1	NA	NA	CATSRGPEGAFF	TGTGCCACCAGCAGAGGTCCCGAGGGAGCTTTCTTT
TRBV2	TRBJ1-2	NA	once	CASSARYYGYTF	TGTGCCAGCAGTGCCAGATACTATGGCTACACCTTC
TRBV7-2	TRBJ2-7	NA	NA	CASRGGGSAEQYF	TGTGCCAGCAGGGGCGGGGGCTCTGCCGAGCAGTACTTC
TRBV10-3	TRBJ2-7	TRBD2	NA	CAISAELSGGVREQYF	TGTGCCATCAGTGCGGAGCTTAGCGGGGGGGTTAGGGAGCAGTACTTC
TRBV20-1	TRBJ2-3	NA	NA	CSATPVDTQYF	TGCAGTGCTACCCCCGTAGATACGCAGTATTTT
TRBV9	TRBJ2-1	TRBD1	NA	CASSSGQGTYNEQFF	TGTGCCAGCAGCAGCGGACAGGGGACATACAATGAGCAGTTCTTC
TRBV27	TRBJ1-6	TRBD1	NA	CASSLQGARWSPLHF	TGTGCCAGCAGTTTACAGGGGGCGAGATGGTCACCCCTCCACTTT
TRBV6-5	TRBJ2-2	NA	once	CASSYMNTGELFF	TGTGCCAGCAGTTATATGAACACCGGGGAGCTGTTTTTT
TRBV5-1	TRBJ2-7	TRBD2	NA	CASSLAPGGEFWYF	TGCGCCAGCAGCTTGGCTCCGGGGGGGGAATTTTGGTACTTC
TRBV11-3	TRBJ1-6	NA	NA	CASSRTVDSPLHF	TGTGCCAGCAGCCGCACAGTCGACTCACCCCTCCACTTT
TRBV7-6	TRBJ2-1	TRBD2	NA	CASSLGPRGGQYNEQFF	TGTGCCAGCAGCTTAGGTCCCCGCGGGGGGCAATACAATGAGCAGTTCTTC
TRBV27	TRBJ2-7	NA	NA	CASSFSSGTQPYEQYF	TGTGCCAGCAGTTTCTCTTCCGGGACTCAACCCTACGAGCAGTACTTC
TRBV7-2	TRBJ2-3	NA	NA	CASSSSRWRAWVDTDTQYF	TGTGCCAGCAGCTCATCCCGTTGGCGGGCTTGGGTGGACACAGATACGCAGTATTTT
TRBV27	TRBJ2-7	NA	NA	CASSLGGVDEQYF	TGTGCCAGCAGTTTGGGTGGAGTCGACGAGCAGTACTTC
TRBV5-4	TRBJ2-2	NA	NA	CASSLGGGGPGELFF	TGTGCCAGCAGCTTGGGGGGCGGGGGCCCCGGGGAGCTGTTTTTT
TRBV6-1	TRBJ1-3	NA	NA	CASSDGPLARAAGNTIYF	TGTGCCAGCAGTGATGGCCCATTAGCCAGGGCGGCTGGAAACACCATATATTTT
TRBV6-6	TRBJ1-5	NA	few	CASSYDSYSNQPQHF	TGTGCCAGCAGTTACGACAGTTATAGCAATCAGCCCCAGCATTTT
TRBV7-9	TRBJ2-3	TRBD2	NA	CASSLEPLAGSRDTQYF	TGTGCCAGCAGCTTAGAGCCACTAGCGGGGTCACGCGATACGCAGTATTTT
TRBV5-1	TRBJ1-6	NA	NA	CASSLEGNNSPLHF	TGCGCCAGCAGCTTGGAGGGGAATAATTCACCCCTCCACTTT
TRBV7-6	TRBJ2-2	NA	NA	CASTLGAGAYTGELFF	TGTGCCAGCACCCTCGGGGCGGGGGCGTACACCGGGGAGCTGTTTTTT
TRBV27	TRBJ1-1	NA	NA	CASGPLMSRPEAFF	TGTGCCAGCGGGCCCCTCATGAGTAGGCCTGAAGCTTTCTTT
TRBV4-2	TRBJ1-6	NA	few	CASSQDVGAASPLHF	TGTGCCAGCAGCCAAGATGTGGGGGCTGCTTCACCCCTCCACTTT
TRBV19	TRBJ1-5	TRBD1	NA	CASPGQLNQPQHF	TGTGCCAGCCCGGGACAGCTAAATCAGCCCCAGCATTTT
TRBV6-5	TRBJ2-7	TRBD1	NA	CASSTGQGAYEQYF	TGTGCCAGCAGTACAGGACAGGGGGCATACGAGCAGTACTTC
TRBV27	TRBJ2-5	NA	NA	CASSPGTPTSRKYF	TGTGCCAGCAGTCCCGGGACTCCCACATCCCGAAAGTACTTC
TRBV4-1	TRBJ2-5	TRBD1	NA	CASSQRQGYGETQYF	TGCGCCAGCAGCCAGAGACAGGGTTACGGGGAGACCCAGTACTTC
TRBV29-1	TRBJ2-3	TRBD2	NA	CSVEDSGGLTDTQYF	TGCAGCGTTGAAGATAGCGGGGGGCTCACAGATACGCAGTATTTT
TRBV7-8	TRBJ1-1	NA	NA	CASSLGKTEAFF	TGTGCCAGCAGCCTCGGGAAAACTGAAGCTTTCTTT
TRBV5-4	TRBJ1-6	TRBD1	NA	CASSRGTGGVYSPLHF	TGTGCCAGCAGCCGGGGTACAGGGGGTGTATATTCACCCCTCCACTTT
TRBV11-2	TRBJ1-3	NA	NA	CASSPRPGSGNTIYF	TGTGCCAGCAGCCCCCGCCCGGGCTCTGGAAACACCATATATTTT
TRBV21-1	TRBJ1-1	NA	NA	CASSKALRLNTEAFF	TGTGCCAGCAGCAAAGCGTTGAGGTTGAACACTGAAGCTTTCTTT
TRBV7-9	TRBJ2-3	NA	NA	CASSFSSTDTQYF	TGTGCCAGCAGCTTCAGTAGCACAGATACGCAGTATTTT
TRBV7-8	TRBJ1-5	NA	NA	CASSVNPGGDQPQHF	TGTGCCAGCAGCGTCAACCCAGGAGGGGATCAGCCCCAGCATTTT
TRBV11-1	TRBJ2-1	NA	NA	CASSPGDGTYNEQFF	TGTGCCAGCAGTCCCGGGGATGGTACCTACAATGAGCAGTTCTTC
TRBV19	TRBJ1-5	TRBD1	NA	CASRPTGGSNQPQHF	TGTGCCAGTAGACCGACAGGGGGAAGCAATCAGCCCCAGCATTTT
TRBV27	TRBJ2-7	NA	NA	CASSLIIDLGEQYF	TGTGCCAGCAGTTTGATTATAGATCTCGGCGAGCAGTACTTC